Below, 12 T cell receptor beta chains from the same sample are listed, as sequenced in a study of STAT3 mutations in large granular lymphocyte leukemia. Antigens for these TCRs are unknown. Whole-study results and caveats: Every T-cell large granular lymphocyte leukemia patient had at least one immunodominant TCR beta clonotype.

This table comes from immunoSEQ multiplex PCR, and its TCRdb copy is limited to in-frame clones, with some not included. The sample comprises around 5,000 clones, 70% to 90% of which are singletons, and approximately 17% rests with the top ten. Sequenced sample: PBMCs. These receptors were obtained from a human donor with T large granular lymphocyte leukemia. Some clones in this sample may be carry-over from other donors' samples.

The CDR3 loop is CASSPDRENYGYTF. CDR3 nucleotide sequence: TGCGCCAGCAGCCCCGACCGGGAGAACTATGGCTACACCTTC. This chain links TRBV4-1 with TRBJ1-2; D unresolved. Between the trimmed V and J ends, which lost 4 bases and 2 bases, there was a span of 11 bases. Germline V gene lookup returns CDR1 MGHRA and CDR2 YSYEKL. The CDR3 loop spans 14 amino acids.

This chain uses TRBV28 with TRBJ2-7; D perhaps matches TRBD2 (5 bases). This CDR3 spans 14 amino acids. The germline V gene encodes CDR1 MDHEN and CDR2 SYDVKM. V was pared by 5 bases and J by 2 bases, with 13 bases between. CDR3 loop: CASSGGGLTYEQYF. The CDR3 DNA reads as TGTGCCAGCAGTGGAGGTGGGCTGACCTACGAGCAGTACTTC.

The gene calls are TRBV5-1 and TRBJ1-2, with 11 nucleotides matching TRBD1. Germline CDR1 SGHRS, CDR2 YFSETQ. The CDR3 is made up of 15 amino acids. V dropped 2 bases and J dropped 8; count of bases not matched to a gene: 8. The DNA of the CDR3 is TGCGCCAGCAGCTTACGGACAGGGGGCGCGGAAGGCTACACCTTC. This codes for CASSLRTGGAEGYTF.

The chain has TRBV27 and TRBJ1-1, with 7 bases matching TRBD1. Germline V gives CDR1 MNHEY, CDR2 SMNVEV (reference sequence). Germline trimming cut 6 bases from V and 0 bases from J; bases unmatched to any gene: 10. The CDR3 totals 16 residues. The chain's CDR3 is CASRMGTANMNTEAFF. CDR3 nucleotide sequence: TGTGCCAGCAGGATGGGGACAGCCAACATGAACACTGAAGCTTTCTTT.

This clone was recorded only once. V usage is TRBV6-6 and J usage is TRBJ2-1; a possible D gene is TRBD1 (5 bases). CDR3 length: 13 residues. CDR1 is MNHNY and CDR2 is SVGAGI in the germline V gene (reference sequence). The ends were cut back, 6 bases at V and 5 bases at J, with 11 bases in the middle. CDR3 bases: TGTGCCAGCAGCCCAGGGATTCACAATGAGCAGTTCTTC. Translating it yields CASSPGIHNEQFF.

The chain links TRBV11-3 to TRBJ2-3; D remains ambiguous. The germline CDR1 and CDR2 sequences are SGHNT and YENEEA. The CDR3 has 14 amino acids. V lost 5 bases and J 0 bases, leaving 9 bases between the germline ends. CDR3 loop: CASSPTLSTDTQYF. DNA for the CDR3: TGTGCCAGCAGCCCTACTCTAAGCACAGATACGCAGTATTTT.

The chain uses TRBV27 and TRBJ1-4; D is unclear. The germline V gene encodes CDR1 MNHEY and CDR2 SMNVEV (reference sequence). CDR3 size: 11 residues. With 8 bases removed from V and 6 bases from J, the gap between germline ends came to 7 bases. The CDR3 is CASGHYEKLFF. The CDR3 DNA follows: TGTGCCAGCGGGCATTATGAAAAACTGTTTTTT.

The chain recombines TRBV7-2 with TRBJ2-3, with 8 nucleotides matching TRBD1. The junction had 6 bases not matched to a gene; V was cut back by 5 bases and J by 2 bases. The CDR3 is 15 amino acids. The germline V gene encodes CDR1 SGHTA and CDR2 FQGNSA. This CDR3 reads CASSENRGDTDTQYF. The CDR3 DNA is TGTGCCAGCAGCGAAAACAGGGGGGACACAGATACGCAGTATTTT.

The CDR3 sequence is CASSLGGGGYEQYF. For the CDR3, the DNA is TGTGCCAGCAGCTTGGGAGGAGGGGGTTACGAGCAGTACTTC. The chain couples TRBV7-6 to TRBJ2-7; possibly TRBD1 or TRBD2 for D (6 bases each). Trimming pared 3 bases from V and 4 bases from J, leaving 13 bases between. The CDR3 has 14 amino acids. The germline gives CDR1 SGHVS, CDR2 FNYEAQ.

The rearrangement joins TRBV2 to TRBJ2-3; D uncertain. This CDR3 has 13 residues. Trimming removed 3 bases at V and 1 base at J, with 5 bases between. Germline lookup yields CDR1 SNHLY and CDR2 FYNNEI. CDR3 region: CASSELGTDTQYF. The CDR3 region has the DNA TGTGCCAGCAGTGAGTTGGGCACAGATACGCAGTATTTT.

The rearrangement uses TRBV6-5 and TRBJ2-3; D uncertain. The CDR3 totals 14 residues. The V gene's germline CDR1 is MNHEY and CDR2 SVGAGI. Trimming stripped 2 bases from V and 0 bases from J, with 6 bases between. The DNA for the CDR3 is TGTGCCAGCAGTTACCAAACTAGCACAGATACGCAGTATTTT. This codes for CASSYQTSTDTQYF.

The CDR3 here is CASSPWTGSSYNEQFF. The CDR3 coding sequence is TGTGCCAGCAGCCCTTGGACAGGGAGCTCCTACAATGAGCAGTTCTTC. This chain joins TRBV7-2 and TRBJ2-1; TRBD1 aligns across 8 bases. The CDR3 contains 16 residues. The J segment lost 0 bases and the V segment lost 5 bases, leaving 6 bases of the junction unmatched. Germline CDR1 reads SGHTA; CDR2 reads FQGNSA.